The 25 T cell receptor beta chains below come from one sample, sequenced in a study of blood T cells in healthy people across ages (dated by TCRdb to about 2015). The method behind the library was 5' RACE. Sequencing took place on an Illumina HiSeq 2500. A second about 7 to 12 cycle PCR used a sample-barcoded 5' primer and a J-beta primer mix. TCRdb cleaned the public reads at Q25 with fastp, built clones with MiXCR and kept in-frame beta chains. Rows are unified per CDR3 protein, each entry keeping the most common DNA and genes. Recorded for this sample are 1.5 million to 2 million distinct CDR3 sequences; 49% of them occurred a single time. The ten largest make up more than 2% of the sample. Sequencing was done on a sample of blood. The source of these receptors is a woman aged 35 to 49 in good health.

This chain links TRBV4-2 with TRBJ2-4, with a weak D call TRBD1 (6 bases). Near its end, the DNA agrees better with TRBJ2-7, so the J call may be wrong. CDR1 and CDR2 (germline): LGHNA, YNFKEQ. The CDR3 extends over 17 amino acids. The CDR3 loop is CASSQDSGRDTNYEQYF. CDR3 bases: TGTGCCAGCAGCCAAGATTCCGGAAGGGACACCAACTACGAGCAGTACTTC.

This clonotype was counted only a few times. The chain uses TRBV7-9 and TRBJ2-1; D not resolved. Trimming pared 5 bases from V and 5 bases from J, leaving 13 bases between. The CDR3 loop spans 14 amino acids. Germline CDR1 is SEHNR and CDR2 is FQNEAQ (reference sequence). The CDR3 bases are TGTGCCAGCAGCCCCTCCGGGCAGCACAATGAGCAGTTCTTC. This gives the protein CASSPSGQHNEQFF. The full variable domain, with the rest looked up from reference TRBV7-9 and TRBJ2-1, is DTGVSQNPRHKITKRGQNVTFRCDPISEHNRLYWYRQTLGQGPEFLTYFQNEAQLEKSRLLSDRFSAERPKGSFSTLEIQRTEQGDSAMYLCASSPSGQHNEQFFGPGTRLTVL.

Turning to this clonotype: An end of the junction differs from the germline gene, which may be a read error. The CDR3 nucleotides are TGTGCCACCAACGGAGTTTACAGTGAGCAGTTCTTC. Residues: CATNGVYSEQFF. V and J are TRBV2 and TRBJ2-1; no clear D gene. Germline CDR1 is SNHLY and CDR2 is FYNNEI. The CDR3 sequence is 12 residues long. Supplemented by reference TRBV2 and TRBJ2-1, the full variable domain reads EPEVTQTPSHQVTQMGQEVILRCVPISNHLYFYWYRQILGQKVEFLVSFYNNEISEKSEIFDDQFSVERPDGSNFTLKIRSTKLEDSAMYFCATNGVYSEQFFGPGTRLTVL.

V is TRBV7-2 and J is TRBJ2-4, with D perhaps TRBD2 (7 bases). This CDR3 contains 17 residues. Trimming left V 5 bases short and J 1 base short, with 18 bases between. The germline V gene encodes CDR1 SGHTA and CDR2 FQGNSA. CDR3 in DNA: TGTGCCAGCAGCGCTTCTGGGGGGCGGGGGGCCAAAAACATTCAGTACTTC. As protein: CASSASGGRGAKNIQYF.

This clonotype is a singleton in its sample. The genes are TRBV5-6 and TRBJ1-2; a possible D gene is TRBD1 (6 bases). This CDR3 has 17 amino acids. V was pared by 4 bases and J by 0 bases, with 19 bases between. Germline V gene data show CDR1 as SGHDT and CDR2 as YYEEEE. CDR3 sequence reads: CASSPTPRTAANYGYTF. The CDR3 DNA sequence: TGTGCCAGCAGCCCAACGCCTCGGACAGCCGCTAACTATGGCTACACCTTC.

This clonotype has only a few counts. This rearrangement joins TRBV5-1 to TRBJ2-3; D possibly matches TRBD1 or TRBD2 (5 bases each). Trimming took off 4 bases at V and 8 bases at J, with 17 bases between the two ends. The CDR3 has 14 amino acids. Germline V gives CDR1 SGHRS, CDR2 YFSETQ. In DNA form, the CDR3 reads TGCGCCAGCAGCCCCCATGTGGGGGATGTTACGCAGTATTTT. Its protein is CASSPHVGDVTQYF.

In regard to this clonotype: This could be a read error, since a much larger clone is one nucleotide away. This chain uses TRBV18 with TRBJ2-7; D tentatively fits TRBD1 or TRBD2 (5 bases each). The germline CDR1 and CDR2 sequences are KGHSH and LQKENI. There are 12 residues in the CDR3. CDR3 nucleotide sequence: TGTGCCGGCTCACCGGGGCCGGACACGCAGTACTTC. Translated, it gives CAGSPGPDTQYF.

The rearrangement joins TRBV29-1 to TRBJ2-1, with 9 bases fitting TRBD1. The CDR3 length is 17 residues. The J segment lost 4 bases and the V segment lost 1 base, leaving 11 bases of the junction unmatched. In germline, CDR1 is SQVTM, CDR2 ANQGSEA. The CDR3 loop reads CSVEGRTGGWSYNEQFF. CDR3 in DNA: TGCAGCGTTGAAGGGCGAACAGGGGGCTGGTCGTACAATGAGCAGTTCTTC.

This clonotype was recorded a few times. J is TRBJ2-5 and V is TRBV28, with 7 bases matching TRBD1. V was clipped by 5 bases and J by 5 bases; unmatched bases: 5. Germline V gene data show CDR1 as MDHEN and CDR2 as SYDVKM. This CDR3 is 13 amino acids long. In DNA, the CDR3 is TGTGCCAGCAGTGACAGGGTAGATGAGACCCAGTACTTC. Protein: CASSDRVDETQYF.

In its sample, this clonotype was seen a few times. This chain joins TRBV6-2 or TRBV6-3 and TRBJ2-3; possibly TRBD2 for D (7 bases). Trimming took 5 bases from V and 1 from J, leaving 13 bases between them. Germline CDR1 reads MNHEY; CDR2 reads SVGEGT. CDR3 length equals 15 residues. CDR3 DNA: TGTGCCAGCAGTGGCCGGGGGGCCCGCACAGATACGCAGTATTTT. Its translation: CASSGRGARTDTQYF.

This clonotype has a count of ten or more. The chain links TRBV20-1 to TRBJ1-1; D possibly corresponds to TRBD1 (6 bases). This CDR3 region has 15 residues. Germline CDR1 is DFQATT and CDR2 is SNEGSKA (reference sequence). Trimming cost V 5 bases and J 3 bases, with 19 bases left between them. CDR3 nucleotides: TGCAGTGCTTATCCCCCGGGACAAAGATACACTGAAGCTTTCTTT. It translates to CSAYPPGQRYTEAFF.

The chain is built from TRBV29-1 and TRBJ1-2; D not certain. Germline CDR1 SQVTM, CDR2 ANQGSEA. This CDR3 has 12 residues. Trimming cost V 4 bases and J 3 bases, with 9 bases left between them. The CDR3 bases are TGCAGCGTTGCCTCTGGGGACTATGGCTACACCTTC. Amino acid sequence: CSVASGDYGYTF.

The chain couples TRBV9 to TRBJ1-2; possibly TRBD1 for D (5 bases). V was cut by 4 bases and J by 1 base, with 20 bases left in between. Germline lookup yields CDR1 SGDLS and CDR2 YYNGEE. The CDR3 sequence is 17 residues long. The CDR3, as DNA: TGTGCCAGCAGCAGAAGATCCGGGACGGATATTAACTATGGCTACACCTTC. This encodes CASSRRSGTDINYGYTF.

The CDR3 nucleotides are TGTGCCAGCAGACAGGGGCGGGATACGCAGTATTTT. Protein sequence: CASRQGRDTQYF. The genes are TRBV28 and TRBJ2-3, with 7 bases lining up with TRBD1. CDR3 length: 12 residues. Trimming removed 6 bases from V and 6 bases from J; junction bases left unmatched: 3. The V gene's germline CDR1 is MDHEN and CDR2 SYDVKM.

The chain carries TRBV6-5 and TRBJ2-3; perhaps TRBD2 as D (6 bases). The germline CDR1 and CDR2 sequences are MNHEY and SVGAGI. This CDR3 has 15 residues. The ends were cut back, 6 bases at V and 3 bases at J, with 16 bases in the middle. The CDR3 reads CASSLEGLQTDTQYF. CDR3 DNA sequence: TGTGCCAGCAGCTTAGAGGGACTCCAAACAGATACGCAGTATTTT.

The genes are TRBV11-2 and TRBJ2-1; a weak D match, TRBD2 (6 bases). Per the germline V gene, CDR1 is SGHAT and CDR2 is FQNNGV. The CDR3 loop spans 16 amino acids. V lost 3 bases and J 1 base, leaving 13 bases between the germline ends. CDR3 nucleotides: TGTGCCAGCAGCTTGGGTCCCGGGAGATCCTACAATGAGCAGTTCTTC. Translating gives CASSLGPGRSYNEQFF.

The rearrangement links TRBV13 to TRBJ1-4, with D unclear. The CDR3 has 15 amino acids. V dropped 5 bases and J dropped 0 bases, with 10 bases sitting between them. Germline CDR1 reads PRHDT; CDR2 reads FYEKMQ (reference sequence). CDR3 region: CASSPQAATNEKLFF. In DNA, the CDR3 is TGTGCCAGCAGCCCTCAGGCTGCAACTAATGAAAAACTGTTTTTT.

This clonotype was counted only a few times. The chain employs TRBV29-1 and TRBJ2-3; TRBD1 is a possible D gene (5 bases). Trimming removed 3 bases at V and 3 bases at J, with 10 bases between. The germline V gene encodes CDR1 SQVTM and CDR2 ANQGSEA. The length of the CDR3 is 13 residues. This chain's CDR3 is CSVDRGATDTQYF. The CDR3 region has the DNA TGCAGCGTTGATAGGGGCGCAACAGATACGCAGTATTTT.

The chain links TRBV20-1 to TRBJ2-3, with D unclear. Germline-derived CDR1 and CDR2 are DFQATT and SNEGSKA (reference sequence). The CDR3 totals 12 residues. Trimming removed 2 bases from V and 3 bases from J, with 6 bases in between. The CDR3 DNA reads TGCAGTGCTAGAATGGGTACAGATACGCAGTATTTT. Translating gives CSARMGTDTQYF.

The genes are TRBV7-2 and TRBJ2-5; perhaps TRBD1 as D (6 bases). The germline gives CDR1 SGHTA, CDR2 FQGNSA. V dropped 6 bases and J dropped 4 bases, with 21 bases sitting between them. The length of the CDR3 is 16 residues. CDR3 region: CASSLEGDPQGETQYF. The CDR3 bases are TGTGCCAGCAGTCTAGAGGGGGACCCCCAGGGAGAGACCCAGTACTTC.

The count of this clonotype is one. This sequence joins TRBV6-5 and TRBJ2-5; 9 nucleotides match TRBD2. From germline, CDR1 is MNHEY and CDR2 SVGAGI. V lost 7 bases, J lost 7 bases, and 7 bases stayed unmatched. CDR3 size: 13 residues. The CDR3 here is CASMASGIRTQYF. The CDR3 DNA is TGTGCCAGCATGGCTAGCGGGATCCGGACCCAGTACTTC.

This clonotype occurred once. The chain has TRBV5-1 and TRBJ2-7; weak D call: TRBD2 (6 bases). Germline V lookup: CDR1 SGHRS, CDR2 YFSETQ. There are 16 residues in the CDR3. V was cut by 0 bases and J by 0 bases, with 13 bases left in between. The CDR3 DNA reads TGCGCCAGCAGCTTGGGCCGGGGGTCCTACTCCTACGAGCAGTACTTC. Protein: CASSLGRGSYSYEQYF.

This chain links TRBV7-2 with TRBJ2-7; D gene uncertain. The germline V gene encodes CDR1 SGHTA and CDR2 FQGNSA. The CDR3 covers 14 residues. The V and J ends lost 1 base and 0 bases respectively, with 7 bases between them. The CDR3 region has the DNA TGTGCCAGCAGCTTAGGCAGACGCTCCTACGAGCAGTACTTC. This codes for CASSLGRRSYEQYF.

This clonotype was seen a few times. The J gene is TRBJ1-2, the V gene TRBV7-9; D is possibly TRBD1 (5 bases). This CDR3 has 14 residues. Germline values: CDR1 SEHNR, CDR2 FQNEAQ (reference sequence). Trimming took 9 bases from V and 7 from J, leaving 21 bases between them. CDR3 residues: CASYTPGPRSGYTF. CDR3 sequence (DNA): TGTGCCAGTTATACACCGGGACCAAGGAGTGGCTACACCTTC.

The chain carries TRBV10-3 and TRBJ2-1; D possibly corresponds to TRBD1 (6 bases). The CDR3 contains 16 residues. The ends were cut back, 6 bases at V and 0 bases at J, with 15 bases in the middle. Germline values: CDR1 ENHRY, CDR2 SYGVKD. The CDR3 loop is CAISLIGGSSYNEQFF. CDR3 DNA sequence: TGTGCCATCAGCTTAATAGGGGGAAGCTCCTACAATGAGCAGTTCTTC.